This is a list of T cell receptor beta chains from one sample in a study of blood T cell repertoires in COVID-19. Only in-frame clones appear in the TCRdb table, and some are missing; sequencing was by immunoSEQ multiplex PCR. The data show around 250,000 clones, approximately 81% seen once. Specimen: PBMCs or T cells enriched from blood (not recorded which). These TCRs come from a woman between 50 and 59 years old who had been exposed to COVID-19. The CDR3 runs from the conserved cysteine through the conserved F or W. Each record gives: CDR3 DNA, CDR3 protein, clone size, J gene, D gene, V gene. The D gene is left open where the match is weak. Not every row has a clone size; where given, it reads once, few, many or a size class.

CDR3 DNA: TGTGCTAGTGGTTGGGTCGACGGGTCCGAGCAGTACTTC
CDR3 protein: CASGWVDGSEQYF
clone size: once
J gene: TRBJ2-7
D gene: .
V gene: TRBV12-5

CDR3 DNA: TGCGCCAGCAGTGAGGCGAGATCTCCTAATTCACCCCTCCACTTT
CDR3 protein: CASSEARSPNSPLHF
clone size: .
J gene: TRBJ1-6
D gene: .
V gene: TRBV10-1

CDR3 DNA: TGTGCCAGTAGTATGGTAACAGGGAGAGAAGCTTTCTTT
CDR3 protein: CASSMVTGREAFF
clone size: .
J gene: TRBJ1-1
D gene: .
V gene: TRBV19

CDR3 DNA: TGCGCCAGCAGCACAACAGGGCAGGGTGGGGAGCAGTACTTC
CDR3 protein: CASSTTGQGGEQYF
clone size: .
J gene: TRBJ2-7
D gene: .
V gene: TRBV5-1

CDR3 DNA: TGTGCCACCAGTGATCCGGGACTATCGGAAGATACGCAGTATTTT
CDR3 protein: CATSDPGLSEDTQYF
clone size: .
J gene: TRBJ2-3
D gene: TRBD2
V gene: TRBV24-1

CDR3 DNA: TGCAGTGCTAGTGCTGGGGGCAGCACAGATACGCAGTATTTT
CDR3 protein: CSASAGGSTDTQYF
clone size: .
J gene: TRBJ2-3
D gene: .
V gene: TRBV20-1

CDR3 DNA: TGTGCCAGCAGCGTAGCTAGCGGGGACGAAGAGACCCAGTACTTC
CDR3 protein: CASSVASGDEETQYF
clone size: .
J gene: TRBJ2-5
D gene: TRBD2
V gene: TRBV9

CDR3 DNA: TGTGCCAGCAGTTACGCTAGCGGGGTCTACGAGCAGTACTTC
CDR3 protein: CASSYASGVYEQYF
clone size: .
J gene: TRBJ2-7
D gene: TRBD2
V gene: TRBV6-2/TRBV6-3

CDR3 DNA: TGTGCCAGCAGCAAAGATTGGGACAGGTTGGACACTGAAGCTTTCTTT
CDR3 protein: CASSKDWDRLDTEAFF
clone size: .
J gene: TRBJ1-1
D gene: .
V gene: TRBV21-1

CDR3 DNA: TGTGCCAGTAGTCGAGGGGGCGCTAAGGGCTACACCTTC
CDR3 protein: CASSRGGAKGYTF
clone size: .
J gene: TRBJ1-2
D gene: TRBD1
V gene: TRBV19

CDR3 DNA: TGTGCCAGCAGCGCAACTAGCGGGGGCGGGTGGGATACGCAGTATTTT
CDR3 protein: CASSATSGGGWDTQYF
clone size: .
J gene: TRBJ2-3
D gene: TRBD2
V gene: TRBV9

CDR3 DNA: TGTGCCAGCAGTGAAAGAGGGTCGAGCGGGGAGCTGTTTTTT
CDR3 protein: CASSERGSSGELFF
clone size: .
J gene: TRBJ2-2
D gene: .
V gene: TRBV6-4

CDR3 DNA: TGTGCCAGCAGAAGGAAGGGGGAGAACTATGGCTACACCTTC
CDR3 protein: CASRRKGENYGYTF
clone size: .
J gene: TRBJ1-2
D gene: .
V gene: TRBV7-2

CDR3 DNA: TGCAGCGTTAACAGGGGGCTGGACCAAGAGACCCAGTACTTC
CDR3 protein: CSVNRGLDQETQYF
clone size: .
J gene: TRBJ2-5
D gene: TRBD1
V gene: TRBV29-1

CDR3 DNA: TGTGCCAGCAGCTTAGAGACTAGGAATGAGCAGTTCTTC
CDR3 protein: CASSLETRNEQFF
clone size: .
J gene: TRBJ2-1
D gene: .
V gene: TRBV7-8

CDR3 DNA: TGCAGCGTTGGGTTCGGGGTAAGCAATCAGCCCCAGCATTTT
CDR3 protein: CSVGFGVSNQPQHF
clone size: .
J gene: TRBJ1-5
D gene: .
V gene: TRBV29-1

CDR3 DNA: TGTGCCAGTAGTCCCCGAACAGGCAGCTCCTACGAGCAGTACTTC
CDR3 protein: CASSPRTGSSYEQYF
clone size: .
J gene: TRBJ2-7
D gene: .
V gene: TRBV19

CDR3 DNA: TGTGCCAGCAGTGAAGCGGGCCCCAGCTATGGCTACACCTTC
CDR3 protein: CASSEAGPSYGYTF
clone size: few
J gene: TRBJ1-2
D gene: .
V gene: TRBV2

CDR3 DNA: TGTGCCAGCAGTCTGACAGGGGGAACTGAAGCTTTCTTT
CDR3 protein: CASSLTGGTEAFF
clone size: .
J gene: TRBJ1-1
D gene: TRBD1
V gene: TRBV28

CDR3 DNA: TGTGCCAGCAGTTACAGGGGGCGAAGCAATCAGCCCCAGCATTTT
CDR3 protein: CASSYRGRSNQPQHF
clone size: .
J gene: TRBJ1-5
D gene: TRBD1
V gene: TRBV27

CDR3 DNA: TGTGCCAGCAGCTTCCGTCAGGGGTACACTGAAGCTTTCTTT
CDR3 protein: CASSFRQGYTEAFF
clone size: .
J gene: TRBJ1-1
D gene: .
V gene: TRBV5-6

CDR3 DNA: TGTGCCAGTAGTGCCTCCCTAGCGGGGGGCTTCTACGAGCAGTACTTC
CDR3 protein: CASSASLAGGFYEQYF
clone size: .
J gene: TRBJ2-7
D gene: TRBD2
V gene: TRBV19

CDR3 DNA: TGTGCCAGCAGCCCACAGGAGGGTCAGCCCCAGCATTTT
CDR3 protein: CASSPQEGQPQHF
clone size: few
J gene: TRBJ1-5
D gene: .
V gene: TRBV11-2

CDR3 DNA: TGTGCCAGCAGGGACGTTAGGGGTAACACTGAAGCTTTCTTT
CDR3 protein: CASRDVRGNTEAFF
clone size: .
J gene: TRBJ1-1
D gene: .
V gene: TRBV11-2

CDR3 DNA: TGCGCCAGCTTAGCACAGGGGCAATGGGAAAAACTGTTTTTT
CDR3 protein: CASLAQGQWEKLFF
clone size: .
J gene: TRBJ1-4
D gene: TRBD1
V gene: TRBV5-1

CDR3 DNA: TGTGCCAGCACCCCTCGACTGGGAGATACGCAGTATTTT
CDR3 protein: CASTPRLGDTQYF
clone size: .
J gene: TRBJ2-3
D gene: .
V gene: TRBV11-2

CDR3 DNA: TGTGCCAGCATGACAGGGGCCGTCTATGGCTACACCTTC
CDR3 protein: CASMTGAVYGYTF
clone size: .
J gene: TRBJ1-2
D gene: TRBD1
V gene: TRBV28

CDR3 DNA: TGTGCCAGCAGCTTAGACGGTCACGGGAACACTGAAGCTTTCTTT
CDR3 protein: CASSLDGHGNTEAFF
clone size: .
J gene: TRBJ1-1
D gene: .
V gene: TRBV7-2

CDR3 DNA: TGTGCCACCAGTGACCCTCCGAGCGGTACGGAGCAGTTCTTC
CDR3 protein: CATSDPPSGTEQFF
clone size: .
J gene: TRBJ2-1
D gene: .
V gene: TRBV24-1

CDR3 DNA: TGTGCCAGCACCTTTGAGGGGGTTGAAGCTTTCTTT
CDR3 protein: CASTFEGVEAFF
clone size: .
J gene: TRBJ1-1
D gene: .
V gene: TRBV21-1

CDR3 DNA: TGTGCCAGCAGCCCCTACGCCCCGACAGGGATTTATACTAATGAAAAACTGTTTTTT
CDR3 protein: CASSPYAPTGIYTNEKLFF
clone size: once
J gene: TRBJ1-4
D gene: TRBD1
V gene: TRBV3-1/TRBV3-2

CDR3 DNA: TGTGCCAGTAGTATAGAATGGCTGCCCCCCACAAGCACAGATACGCAGTATTTT
CDR3 protein: CASSIEWLPPTSTDTQYF
clone size: .
J gene: TRBJ2-3
D gene: .
V gene: TRBV19

CDR3 DNA: TGTGCCAGCTCAGGGACTAGCGGGGGCCTTCTGAGAGATACGCAGTATTTT
CDR3 protein: CASSGTSGGLLRDTQYF
clone size: .
J gene: TRBJ2-3
D gene: TRBD2
V gene: TRBV18